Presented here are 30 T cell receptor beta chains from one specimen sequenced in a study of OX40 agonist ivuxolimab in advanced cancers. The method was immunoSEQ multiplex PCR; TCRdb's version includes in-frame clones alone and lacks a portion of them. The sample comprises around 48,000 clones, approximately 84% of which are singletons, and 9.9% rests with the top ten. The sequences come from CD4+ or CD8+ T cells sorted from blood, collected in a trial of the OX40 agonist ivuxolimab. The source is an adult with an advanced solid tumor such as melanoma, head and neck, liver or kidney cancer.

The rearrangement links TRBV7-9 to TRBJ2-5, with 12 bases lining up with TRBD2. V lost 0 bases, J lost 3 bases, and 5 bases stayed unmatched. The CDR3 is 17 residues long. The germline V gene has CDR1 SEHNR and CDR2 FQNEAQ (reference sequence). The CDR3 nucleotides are TGTGCCAGCAGCTTAGCGTCCCTAGCGGGAGGGAAAGAGACCCAGTACTTC. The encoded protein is CASSLASLAGGKETQYF.

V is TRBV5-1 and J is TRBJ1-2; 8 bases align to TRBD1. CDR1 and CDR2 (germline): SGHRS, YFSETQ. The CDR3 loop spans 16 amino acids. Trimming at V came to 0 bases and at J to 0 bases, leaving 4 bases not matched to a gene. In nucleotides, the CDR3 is TGCGCCAGCAGCTTGGGCAGGGGGCTGGCTAACTATGGCTACACCTTC. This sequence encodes CASSLGRGLANYGYTF.

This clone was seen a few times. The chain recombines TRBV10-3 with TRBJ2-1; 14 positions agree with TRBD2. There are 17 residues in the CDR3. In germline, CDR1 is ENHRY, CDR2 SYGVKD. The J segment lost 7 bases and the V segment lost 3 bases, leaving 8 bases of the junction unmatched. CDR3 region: CAISDYGLAGGGNEQFF. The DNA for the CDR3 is TGTGCCATCAGTGATTATGGACTAGCGGGAGGAGGGAATGAGCAGTTCTTC.

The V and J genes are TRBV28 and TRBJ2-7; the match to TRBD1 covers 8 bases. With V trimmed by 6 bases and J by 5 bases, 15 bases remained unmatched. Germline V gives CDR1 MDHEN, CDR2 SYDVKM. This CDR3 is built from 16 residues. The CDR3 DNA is TGTGCCAGCAGCCATCTGACCCGACAGGGGTGGGACGAGCAGTACTTC. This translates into CASSHLTRQGWDEQYF.

The CDR3 coding sequence is TGTGCCAGCGGGGTACCCCGACGGCGGAATCGATCCTACGAGCAGTACTTC. Amino acid sequence: CASGVPRRRNRSYEQYF. The chain combines TRBV28 with TRBJ2-7; D is uncertain. This CDR3 has 17 residues. V lost 8 bases, J lost 1 base, and 24 bases lay in between. Germline values: CDR1 MDHEN, CDR2 SYDVKM. The full variable domain, rest sourced from reference TRBV28 and TRBJ2-7, is DVKVTQSSRYLVKRTGEKVFLECVQDMDHENMFWYRQDPGLGLRLIYFSYDVKMKEKGDIPEGYSVSREKKERFSLILESASTNQTSMYLCASGVPRRRNRSYEQYFGPGTRLTVT.

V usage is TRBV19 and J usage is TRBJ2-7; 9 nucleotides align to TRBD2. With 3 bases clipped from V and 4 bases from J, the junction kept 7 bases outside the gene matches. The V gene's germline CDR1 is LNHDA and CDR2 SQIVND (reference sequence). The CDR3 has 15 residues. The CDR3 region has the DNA TGTGCCAGTAGTATGGCGCTAGCGGGAACATACGAGCAGTACTTC. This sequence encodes CASSMALAGTYEQYF.

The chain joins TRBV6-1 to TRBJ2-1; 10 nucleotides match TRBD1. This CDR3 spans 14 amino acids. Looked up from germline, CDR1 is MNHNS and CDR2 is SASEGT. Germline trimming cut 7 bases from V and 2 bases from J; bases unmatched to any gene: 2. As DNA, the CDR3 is TGTGCCAGCAACGGACAGGGGGCCTACAATGAGCAGTTCTTC. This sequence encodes CASNGQGAYNEQFF.

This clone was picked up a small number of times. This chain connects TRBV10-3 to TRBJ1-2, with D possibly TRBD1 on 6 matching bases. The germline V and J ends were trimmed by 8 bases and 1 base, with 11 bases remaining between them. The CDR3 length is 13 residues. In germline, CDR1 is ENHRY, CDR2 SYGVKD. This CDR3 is CAIRGGGNYGYTF. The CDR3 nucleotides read TGTGCCATCCGAGGGGGGGGTAACTATGGCTACACCTTC.

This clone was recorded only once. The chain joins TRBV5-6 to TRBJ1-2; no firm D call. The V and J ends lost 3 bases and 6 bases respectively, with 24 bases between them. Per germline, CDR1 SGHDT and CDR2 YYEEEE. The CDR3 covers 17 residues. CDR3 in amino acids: CASSYVRAVAFSDGYTF. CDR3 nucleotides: TGTGCCAGCAGCTATGTCCGGGCCGTCGCCTTTTCGGATGGCTACACCTTC.

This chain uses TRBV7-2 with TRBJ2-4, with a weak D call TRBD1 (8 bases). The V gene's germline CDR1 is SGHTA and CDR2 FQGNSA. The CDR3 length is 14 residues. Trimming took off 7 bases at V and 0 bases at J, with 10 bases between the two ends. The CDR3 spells CASNRGGAKNIQYF. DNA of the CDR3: TGTGCCAGCAACAGGGGGGGAGCCAAAAACATTCAGTACTTC.

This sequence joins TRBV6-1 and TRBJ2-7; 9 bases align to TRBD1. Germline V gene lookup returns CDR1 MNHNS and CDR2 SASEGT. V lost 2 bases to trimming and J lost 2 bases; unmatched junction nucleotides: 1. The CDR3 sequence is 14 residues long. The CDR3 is CASSEHRGPYEQYF. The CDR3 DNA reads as TGTGCCAGCAGTGAACACAGGGGGCCCTACGAGCAGTACTTC.

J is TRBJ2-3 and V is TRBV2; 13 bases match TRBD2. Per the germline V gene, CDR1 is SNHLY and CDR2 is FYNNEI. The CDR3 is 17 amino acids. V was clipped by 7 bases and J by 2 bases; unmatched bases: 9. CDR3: CASTTSGRGIFTDTQYF. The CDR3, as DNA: TGTGCCAGCACTACTAGCGGGAGGGGAATTTTCACAGATACGCAGTATTTT. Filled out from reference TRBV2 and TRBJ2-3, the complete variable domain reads EPEVTQTPSHQVTQMGQEVILRCVPISNHLYFYWYRQILGQKVEFLVSFYNNEISEKSEIFDDQFSVERPDGSNFTLKIRSTKLEDSAMYFCASTTSGRGIFTDTQYFGPGTRLTVL.

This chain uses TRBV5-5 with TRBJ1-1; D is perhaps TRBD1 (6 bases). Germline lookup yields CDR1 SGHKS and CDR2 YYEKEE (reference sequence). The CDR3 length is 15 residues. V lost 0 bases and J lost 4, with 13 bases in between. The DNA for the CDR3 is TGTGCCAGCAGCTTGGAGGGGGGAGGTGGCACTGAAGCTTTCTTT. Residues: CASSLEGGGGTEAFF.

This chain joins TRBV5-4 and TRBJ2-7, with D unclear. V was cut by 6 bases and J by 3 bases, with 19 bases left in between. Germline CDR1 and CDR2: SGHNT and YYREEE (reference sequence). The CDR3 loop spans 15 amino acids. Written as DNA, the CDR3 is TGTGCCAGCACTACCGCACCAGGCGGCCTCTACGAGCAGTACTTC. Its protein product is CASTTAPGGLYEQYF.

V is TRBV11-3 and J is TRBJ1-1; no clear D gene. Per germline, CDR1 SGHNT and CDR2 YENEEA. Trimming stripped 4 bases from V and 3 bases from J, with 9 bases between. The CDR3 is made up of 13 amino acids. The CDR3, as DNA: TGTGCCAGCAGCTACACATCAGACACTGAAGCTTTCTTT. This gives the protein CASSYTSDTEAFF.

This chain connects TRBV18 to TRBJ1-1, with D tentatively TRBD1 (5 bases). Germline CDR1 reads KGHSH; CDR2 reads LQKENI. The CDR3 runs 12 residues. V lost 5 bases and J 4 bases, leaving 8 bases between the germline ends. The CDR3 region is CASSWDATEAFF. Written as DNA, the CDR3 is TGTGCCAGCTCATGGGACGCCACTGAAGCTTTCTTT.

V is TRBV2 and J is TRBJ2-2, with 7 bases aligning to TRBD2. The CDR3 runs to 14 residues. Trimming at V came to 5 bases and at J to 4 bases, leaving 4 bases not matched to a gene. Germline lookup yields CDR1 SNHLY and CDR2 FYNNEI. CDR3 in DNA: TGTGCCAGCAGTTTGACTAGCAGCACCGGGGAGCTGTTTTTT. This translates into CASSLTSSTGELFF.

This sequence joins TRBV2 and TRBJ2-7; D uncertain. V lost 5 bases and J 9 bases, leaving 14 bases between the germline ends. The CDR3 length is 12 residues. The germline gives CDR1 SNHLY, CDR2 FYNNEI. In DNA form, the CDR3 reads TGTGCCAGCAGTCTATATCAATCGGGGCAGTACTTC. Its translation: CASSLYQSGQYF.

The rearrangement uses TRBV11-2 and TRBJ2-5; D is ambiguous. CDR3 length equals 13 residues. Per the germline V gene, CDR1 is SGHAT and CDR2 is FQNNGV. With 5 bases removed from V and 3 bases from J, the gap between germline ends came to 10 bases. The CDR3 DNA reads TGTGCCAGCAGCCCCGGAGAGAAAGAGACCCAGTACTTC. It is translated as CASSPGEKETQYF.

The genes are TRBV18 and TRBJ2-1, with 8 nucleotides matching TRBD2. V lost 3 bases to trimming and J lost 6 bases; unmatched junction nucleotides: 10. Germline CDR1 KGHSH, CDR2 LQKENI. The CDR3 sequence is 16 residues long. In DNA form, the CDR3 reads TGTGCCAGCTCACCCAGTTCGAGCGGGGGCCCCAATGAGCAGTTCTTC. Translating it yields CASSPSSSGGPNEQFF. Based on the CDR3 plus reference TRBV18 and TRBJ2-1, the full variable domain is NAGVMQNPRHLVRRRGQEARLRCSPMKGHSHVYWYRQLPEEGLKFMVYLQKENIIDESGMPKERFSAEFPKEGPSILRIQQVVRGDSAAYFCASSPSSSGGPNEQFFGPGTRLTVL.

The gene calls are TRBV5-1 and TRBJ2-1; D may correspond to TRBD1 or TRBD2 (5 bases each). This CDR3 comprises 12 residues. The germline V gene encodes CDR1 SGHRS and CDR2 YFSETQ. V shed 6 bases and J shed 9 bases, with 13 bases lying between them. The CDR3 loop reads CASKHPGGEQFF. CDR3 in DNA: TGCGCCAGCAAACACCCTGGGGGTGAGCAGTTCTTC. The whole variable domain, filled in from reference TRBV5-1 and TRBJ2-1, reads KAGVTQTPRYLIKTRGQQVTLSCSPISGHRSVSWYQQTPGQGLQFLFEYFSETQRNKGNFPGRFSGRQFSNSRSEMNVSTLELGDSALYLCASKHPGGEQFFGPGTRLTVL.

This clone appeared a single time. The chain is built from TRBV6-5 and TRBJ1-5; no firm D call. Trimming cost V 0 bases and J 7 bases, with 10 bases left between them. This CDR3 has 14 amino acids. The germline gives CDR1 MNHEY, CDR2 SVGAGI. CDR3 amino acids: CASSYSREGQPQHF. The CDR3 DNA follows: TGTGCCAGCAGTTACTCAAGGGAAGGCCAGCCCCAGCATTTT.

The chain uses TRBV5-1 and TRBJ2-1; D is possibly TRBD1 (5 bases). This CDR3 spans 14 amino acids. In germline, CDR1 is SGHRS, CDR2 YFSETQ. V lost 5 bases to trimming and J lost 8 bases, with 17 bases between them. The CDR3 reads CASRPTDTEYEQFF. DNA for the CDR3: TGCGCCAGCAGGCCGACAGACACCGAGTATGAGCAGTTCTTC.

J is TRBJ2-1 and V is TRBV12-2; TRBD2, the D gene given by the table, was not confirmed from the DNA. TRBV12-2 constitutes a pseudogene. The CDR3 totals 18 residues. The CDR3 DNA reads TGTGCAAGTCGCTTAGAAGTTAGCGGGAGTTCGGAGACAGATGAGCAGTTCTTC. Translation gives CASRLEVSGSSETDEQFF.

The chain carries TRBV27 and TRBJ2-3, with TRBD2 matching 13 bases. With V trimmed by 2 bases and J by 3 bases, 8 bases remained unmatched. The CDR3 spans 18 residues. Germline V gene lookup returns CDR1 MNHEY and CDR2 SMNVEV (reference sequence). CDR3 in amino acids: CASSLGLAGDGMTDTQYF. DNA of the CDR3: TGTGCCAGCAGTTTAGGACTAGCGGGAGATGGAATGACAGATACGCAGTATTTT.

The CDR3 loop reads CASSLTRTGVLDEQYF. CDR3 coding DNA: TGTGCCAGCAGCTTAACGAGGACAGGGGTCCTTGACGAGCAGTACTTC. V gene TRBV5-4 combines with J gene TRBJ2-7; 9 bases align to TRBD1. The CDR3 length is 16 residues. V was clipped by 2 bases and J by 5 bases; unmatched bases: 11. In germline, CDR1 is SGHNT, CDR2 YYREEE (reference sequence).

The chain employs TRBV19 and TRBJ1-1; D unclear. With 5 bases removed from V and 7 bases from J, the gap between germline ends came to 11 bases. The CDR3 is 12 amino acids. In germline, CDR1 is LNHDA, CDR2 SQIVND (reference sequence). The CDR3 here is CASSRENYEAFF. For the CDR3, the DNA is TGTGCCAGTAGTCGCGAGAACTATGAAGCTTTCTTT.

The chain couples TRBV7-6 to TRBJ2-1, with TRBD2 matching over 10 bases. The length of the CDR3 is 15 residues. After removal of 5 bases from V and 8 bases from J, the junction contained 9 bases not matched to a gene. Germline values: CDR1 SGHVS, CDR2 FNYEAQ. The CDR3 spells CASSTSGRASDEQFF. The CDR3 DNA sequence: TGTGCCAGCAGCACCAGCGGGAGGGCCAGCGATGAGCAGTTCTTC. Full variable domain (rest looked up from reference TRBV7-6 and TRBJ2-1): GAGVSQSPRYKVTKRGQDVALRCDPISGHVSLYWYRQALGQGPEFLTYFNYEAQQDKSGLPNDRFSAERPEGSISTLTIQRTEQRDSAMYRCASSTSGRASDEQFFGPGTRLTVL.

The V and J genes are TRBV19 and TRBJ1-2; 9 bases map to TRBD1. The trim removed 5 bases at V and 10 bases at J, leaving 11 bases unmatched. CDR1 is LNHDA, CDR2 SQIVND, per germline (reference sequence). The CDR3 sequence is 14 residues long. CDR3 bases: TGTGCCAGTAGTCGTTGGGGGACAGGGATTCCCTACACCTTC. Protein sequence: CASSRWGTGIPYTF.

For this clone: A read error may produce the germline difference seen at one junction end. The CDR3 DNA follows: TGCAGCGTTGAAGAGTTGGGACGGGGATTC. It specifies CSVEELGRGF. The J gene is TRBJ2-7, the V gene TRBV29-1, with D perhaps being TRBD1 or TRBD2 (5 bases each). This CDR3 contains 10 residues. Germline V gives CDR1 SQVTM, CDR2 ANQGSEA.